This entry lists 20 T cell receptor beta chains sequenced from one sample in a study of beta chain features in type 1 diabetes. No antigens are known for them. Whole-study results and caveats: Across all four CD4+ subsets, people with type 1 diabetes showed modestly shorter TCRB CDR3s.

Expressed TCRB transcripts were sequenced after all isolated RNA was converted to cDNA. Clones were read by immunoSEQ multiplex PCR, and TCRdb kept only the in-frame ones, dropping some. The table shows some 250,000 clones, with approximately 14% occurring only once. The source material was naive CD4+ T cells from blood. These receptors were collected from a man in his thirties or forties with type 1 diabetes.

The chain employs TRBV11-3 and TRBJ2-7, with 7 bases aligning to TRBD2. The CDR3 length is 12 residues. CDR1 is SGHNT and CDR2 is YENEEA in the germline V gene. V gave up 2 bases and J gave up 6 bases; unmatched junction bases: 1. The CDR3 DNA reads TGTGCCAGCAGCTTATCGGGGGGCGAGCAGTACTTC. Its protein product is CASSLSGGEQYF. Full variable domain (rest looked up from reference TRBV11-3 and TRBJ2-7): EAGVVQSPRYKIIEKKQPVAFWCNPISGHNTLYWYLQNLGQGPELLIRYENEEAVDDSQLPKDRFSAERLKGVDSTLKIQPAELGDSAVYLCASSLSGGEQYFGPGTRLTVT.

This chain uses TRBV5-4 with TRBJ2-1, with 9 bases that match TRBD2. This CDR3 contains 15 residues. The germline CDR1 and CDR2 sequences are SGHNT and YYREEE (reference sequence). V shed 6 bases, J shed 1 base, and the junction held 5 bases outside the gene matches. The DNA for the CDR3 is TGTGCCAGCAACTTAGCGGGAGTGTCCTACAATGAGCAGTTCTTC. It yields the protein CASNLAGVSYNEQFF.

This clone has just a few counts. This chain joins TRBV6-6 and TRBJ1-1, with 8 bases matching TRBD1. CDR3 size: 15 residues. With 2 bases clipped from V and 1 base from J, the junction kept 3 bases outside the gene matches. Germline assignment: CDR1 MNHNY and CDR2 SVGAGI (reference sequence). CDR3 in DNA: TGTGCCAGCAGTTACCCCGGGACAGGGAACACTGAAGCTTTCTTT. This gives the protein CASSYPGTGNTEAFF.

This clone has a handful of counts. The chain links TRBV5-1 to TRBJ2-1; TRBD1 might be the D (5 bases). With 2 bases removed from V and 7 bases from J, the gap between germline ends came to 13 bases. The germline V gene encodes CDR1 SGHRS and CDR2 YFSETQ. The CDR3 covers 14 residues. The CDR3 sequence: CASSFVQGVNEQFF. Here the CDR3 DNA reads TGCGCCAGCAGCTTCGTGCAGGGCGTGAATGAGCAGTTCTTC.

This clone has just a few counts. DNA of the CDR3: TGTGCCAGCAGCTTGGGAAGGGACAGGGGTAATGAAAAACTGTTTTTT. It is translated as CASSLGRDRGNEKLFF. The chain links TRBV5-4 to TRBJ1-4; 10 nucleotides line up with TRBD1. The CDR3 spans 16 residues. The V gene end was trimmed by 0 bases and the J gene end by 4 bases; junction bases not matched to a gene: 3. Germline CDR1 and CDR2: SGHNT and YYREEE (reference sequence). Variable domain in full (rest from reference TRBV5-4 and TRBJ1-4): ETGVTQSPTHLIKTRGQQVTLRCSSQSGHNTVSWYQQALGQGPQFIFQYYREEENGRGNFPPRFSGLQFPNYSSELNVNALELDDSALYLCASSLGRDRGNEKLFFGSGTQLSVL.

J is TRBJ1-2 and V is TRBV7-9; D gene ambiguous. This CDR3 spans 12 amino acids. V was cut by 5 bases and J by 2 bases, with 6 bases left in between. The V gene's germline CDR1 is SEHNR and CDR2 FQNEAQ (reference sequence). In nucleotides, the CDR3 is TGTGCCAGCAGCCCAGTCAACTATGGCTACACCTTC. Residues: CASSPVNYGYTF.

The chain couples TRBV25-1 to TRBJ2-7; TRBD1 aligns across 8 bases. The CDR3 extends over 13 amino acids. Germline V gives CDR1 MGHDK, CDR2 SYGVNS. J lost 2 bases, V lost 6 bases, and 3 bases had no gene match. CDR3 residues: CASSRTGTYEQYF. The CDR3 bases are TGTGCCAGCAGCAGGACAGGGACCTACGAGCAGTACTTC.

This clone has more than one count but fewer than ten. This sequence joins TRBV5-1 and TRBJ2-5, with D hard to call. V lost 0 bases, J lost 2 bases, and 5 bases lay in between. The CDR3 has 13 residues. Germline assignment: CDR1 SGHRS and CDR2 YFSETQ. CDR3 in DNA: TGCGCCAGCAGCTTGGTACAGCAAGAGACCCAGTACTTC. As protein: CASSLVQQETQYF.

The rearrangement joins TRBV7-9 to TRBJ2-1; D perhaps matches TRBD2 (6 bases). Per germline, CDR1 SEHNR and CDR2 FQNEAQ (reference sequence). The CDR3 consists of 17 residues. V was pared by 5 bases and J by 0 bases, with 17 bases between. This chain's CDR3 is CASSPHGSGRSYNEQFF. DNA of the CDR3: TGTGCCAGCAGCCCCCACGGGAGCGGGCGCTCCTACAATGAGCAGTTCTTC.

A few counts support this clone. The CDR3 spells CASSPLRGRGYEQYF. CDR3 DNA: TGTGCCAGCAGCCCGTTGAGGGGGCGAGGGTACGAGCAGTACTTC. The chain has TRBV7-2 and TRBJ2-7; 7 positions match TRBD1. V was pared by 5 bases and J by 4 bases, with 11 bases of the junction left unmatched. Germline lookup yields CDR1 SGHTA and CDR2 FQGNSA. The CDR3 covers 15 residues.

The chain couples TRBV30 to TRBJ1-5; D is undetermined. There are 13 residues in the CDR3. The germline V and J ends were trimmed by 2 bases and 4 bases, with 9 bases remaining between them. Germline CDR1 GTSNPN, CDR2 SVGIG (reference sequence). CDR3 coding DNA: TGTGCCTGGAGTACAGCCAATAATCAGCCCCAGCATTTT. Translated: CAWSTANNQPQHF.

This clone has only a few counts. The genes are TRBV5-6 and TRBJ2-5, with 7 bases lining up with TRBD2. Unmatched junction bases numbered 5, after V lost 7 bases and J lost 2 bases. Germline loops: CDR1 SGHDT, CDR2 YYEEEE. The CDR3 length is 13 residues. For the CDR3, the DNA is TGTGCCAGCGTTAGAGCGGGGCAAGAGACCCAGTACTTC. The encoded protein is CASVRAGQETQYF.

The rearrangement links TRBV30 to TRBJ2-5; 7 nucleotides line up with TRBD1. The CDR3 sequence is 12 residues long. J lost 2 bases, V lost 7 bases, and 4 bases had no gene match. Germline CDR1 is GTSNPN and CDR2 is SVGIG (reference sequence). CDR3 bases: TGTGCCTTCCACAGGGGACAAGAGACCCAGTACTTC. This gives the protein CAFHRGQETQYF.

The chain links TRBV6-4 to TRBJ2-1; a possible D gene is TRBD1 (6 bases). Trimming took 2 bases from V and 7 from J, leaving 15 bases between them. Germline CDR1 is MRHNA and CDR2 is SNTAGT. The CDR3 covers 15 residues. CDR3 residues: CASSDQGTGVNEQFF. The CDR3 DNA reads TGTGCCAGCAGTGACCAGGGGACGGGTGTAAATGAGCAGTTCTTC.

In DNA form, the CDR3 reads TGCGCCAGCAGCCTAGCCCTCAGTAATGAAAAACTGTTTTTT. The encoded protein is CASSLALSNEKLFF. This sequence joins TRBV5-1 and TRBJ1-4; D remains unclear. Trimming cost V 4 bases and J 4 bases, with 11 bases left between them. The germline gives CDR1 SGHRS, CDR2 YFSETQ. The CDR3 is made up of 14 amino acids.

The chain employs TRBV10-3 and TRBJ2-1; 9 positions match TRBD1. The V and J ends lost 6 bases and 15 bases, in that order; junction bases with no gene match: 12. The CDR3 covers 13 residues. Per the germline V gene, CDR1 is ENHRY and CDR2 is SYGVKD. CDR3 nucleotides: TGTGCCATCAGGATCGAGACAGGGGGAGGTGTGTTCTTC. Protein sequence: CAIRIETGGGVFF.

This chain links TRBV4-1 with TRBJ2-7; TRBD2 matches at 10 bases. Per germline, CDR1 MGHRA and CDR2 YSYEKL. The ends lost 1 base at V and 1 base at J; junction bases unmatched: 10. This CDR3 is built from 18 residues. CDR3 coding DNA: TGCGCCAGCAGCCAAGGGCGGCTAGCGGGAGTAGTATCCTACGAGCAGTACTTC. Translation gives CASSQGRLAGVVSYEQYF.

This clone was observed a handful of times. The chain is built from TRBV29-1 and TRBJ2-7, with a weak D call TRBD2 (5 bases). This CDR3 is built from 12 residues. Trimming took off 4 bases at V and 4 bases at J, with 11 bases between the two ends. CDR1 SQVTM and CDR2 ANQGSEA come from the germline V gene. CDR3 residues: CSVVHGDYEQYF. CDR3 sequence (DNA): TGCAGCGTTGTTCACGGGGATTACGAGCAGTACTTC.

V is TRBV4-1 and J is TRBJ1-2; D gene uncertain. V was clipped by 0 bases and J by 3 bases, with 14 bases between them. The germline gives CDR1 MGHRA, CDR2 YSYEKL. This CDR3 has 16 amino acids. CDR3 DNA sequence: TGCGCCAGCAGCCAAGATGGTGGAGGGCCCTACTATGGCTACACCTTC. It encodes CASSQDGGGPYYGYTF.

Only a few counts were recorded for this clone. The V call is TRBV19, the J call TRBJ2-5; perhaps TRBD1 as D (6 bases). Germline-derived CDR1 and CDR2 are LNHDA and SQIVND (reference sequence). Between the trimmed V and J ends, which lost 4 bases and 0 bases, there was a span of 12 bases. The CDR3 length is 15 residues. The CDR3 DNA reads as TGTGCCAGTAGTACCCGAAGGGGGTACCAAGAGACCCAGTACTTC. It yields the protein CASSTRRGYQETQYF.